This entry lists 9 T cell receptor beta chains sequenced from one sample in a study of shared clonotypes between healthy human individuals. TCRdb's copy holds only in-frame clones and misses some; the assay was immunoSEQ multiplex PCR. The data hold 550,000 to 700,000 clones, with around 73% observed a single time. Sequencing input: memory CD4+ T cells sorted from blood. Subset denoted: CD45RA-negative fraction. The receptor set was obtained from a woman aged 25 to 39 in good health.

This clone was detected once. The chain uses TRBV19 and TRBJ2-1, with 12 bases matching TRBD2. The CDR3 consists of 18 residues. The germline V gene encodes CDR1 LNHDA and CDR2 SQIVND (reference sequence). V dropped 3 bases and J dropped 6; count of bases not matched to a gene: 12. CDR3 amino acids: CASSIWLAGGLKTNEQFF. CDR3 sequence (DNA): TGTGCCAGTAGTATTTGGCTAGCGGGAGGGCTAAAGACCAATGAGCAGTTCTTC.

This chain links TRBV19 with TRBJ1-2; the D gene is possibly TRBD1 (6 bases). The CDR3 has 14 residues. Between the trimmed V and J ends, which lost 8 bases and 2 bases, there was a span of 15 bases. The V gene's germline CDR1 is LNHDA and CDR2 SQIVND (reference sequence). As DNA, the CDR3 is TGTGCCAGTCAACCGGGACACCTAAACTATGGCTACACCTTC. Translated, it gives CASQPGHLNYGYTF.

J is TRBJ1-2 and V is TRBV2; 7 positions agree with TRBD1. This CDR3 has 14 residues. V dropped 3 bases and J dropped 4; count of bases not matched to a gene: 5. Germline V gene data show CDR1 as SNHLY and CDR2 as FYNNEI. In DNA, the CDR3 is TGTGCCAGCAGTGAGGAGGGGGCAGGCTATGGCTACACCTTC. Residues: CASSEEGAGYGYTF.

The rearrangement links TRBV19 to TRBJ2-2, with 7 bases identical to TRBD1. Germline assignment: CDR1 LNHDA and CDR2 SQIVND (reference sequence). J was trimmed by 6 bases and V by 2 bases; bases with no gene match: 3. The CDR3 has 14 amino acids. Written as DNA, the CDR3 is TGTGCCAGTAGTATACCCGACAGGGCCGGGGAGCTGTTTTTT. This translates into CASSIPDRAGELFF.

This chain links TRBV7-2 with TRBJ2-5; 12 positions agree with TRBD2. Per the germline V gene, CDR1 is SGHTA and CDR2 is FQGNSA. Germline trimming cut 5 bases from V and 4 bases from J; bases unmatched to any gene: 8. CDR3 length: 16 amino acids. The chain's CDR3 is CASSKSMTSGRETQYF. DNA for the CDR3: TGTGCCAGCAGCAAATCGATGACTAGCGGGAGAGAGACCCAGTACTTC.

The genes are TRBV19 and TRBJ1-5; perhaps TRBD1 as D (6 bases). Trimming removed 1 base from V and 3 bases from J, with 10 bases in between. This CDR3 is built from 15 residues. Germline assignment: CDR1 LNHDA and CDR2 SQIVND (reference sequence). The CDR3 here is CASSIAQGPNQPQHF. The CDR3, as DNA: TGTGCCAGTAGTATAGCGCAGGGGCCCAATCAGCCCCAGCATTTT.

Points on this clone: The same CDR3 also results from other DNA sequences found in this sample. The DNA of the CDR3 is TGTGCCAGCAGTCCCGGACAGGGCGGCTATGGCTACACCTTC. Translated, it gives CASSPGQGGYGYTF. This chain uses TRBV7-9 with TRBJ1-2, with TRBD1 matching over 8 bases. Germline-derived CDR1 and CDR2 are SEHNR and FQNEAQ (reference sequence). CDR3 size: 14 residues. Trimming at V came to 6 bases and at J to 4 bases, leaving 7 bases not matched to a gene.

The chain links TRBV30 to TRBJ1-6; D not resolved. Germline CDR1 and CDR2: GTSNPN and SVGIG (reference sequence). The CDR3 totals 16 residues. Trimming stripped 0 bases from V and 0 bases from J, with 9 bases between. The CDR3 bases are TGTGCCTGGAGTGTACGAGGGAGCTCCTATAATTCACCCCTCCACTTT. Its translation is CAWSVRGSSYNSPLHF.

The V gene is TRBV10-1, the J gene TRBJ2-1, with TRBD2 matching 12 bases. CDR1 and CDR2 from the germline V gene are WNHNN and SYGVQD (reference sequence). The ends lost 4 bases at V and 14 bases at J; junction bases unmatched: 12. The CDR3 length is 15 residues. CDR3 sequence reads: CASSGRTSGVPKEFF. In DNA form, the CDR3 reads TGCGCCAGCAGTGGGAGGACTAGCGGGGTGCCAAAGGAGTTCTTC.